This T cell receptor (beta chain) was found in a study of blood T cell repertoires in COVID-19. Background on the study: Both acute and convalescent COVID-19 samples were obtained from the United States, Italy and Spain.

This CDR3 region has 15 residues. The V end lost 1 base, the J end lost 5 bases, and 15 bases lay between the germline ends. The V gene's germline CDR1 is MGHRA and CDR2 YSYEKL. Seattle patient enrollment occurred during active infection, with longitudinal follow-up thereafter. The authors' processing: Nucleated cell number was recorded as an estimate derived from reference gene primer amplification. TCRdb keeps only in-frame clones here, not all; method: immunoSEQ multiplex PCR. V, J and clone size reflect that table, while D and trimming were determined from the DNA. Of 330,000 or so clones listed, roughly 87% were seen once; the top ten hold just over 9.5%.

Sequences were obtained from peripheral blood. The chain recombines TRBV4-1 with TRBJ2-7; D remains ambiguous. The origin of this receptor is a man aged 25-45 years with COVID-19, enrolled during active disease. The CDR3 spells CASSQVMARNDEQYF. CDR3 sequence (DNA): TGCGCCAGCAGCCAAGTTATGGCTCGAAACGACGAGCAGTACTTC.